The rows below give T cell receptor beta chains drawn from one sample of a study of T-cell reconstitution after alpha-beta-depleted transplantation in children. TCRdb re-called the PCR reads with MiXCR, one entry per CDR3 protein. This sample has approximately 640,000 distinct CDR3 sequences, with around 16% found just once. The sequencing here drew on PBMCs from the stem cell graft donor, taken from the stem cell graft. The receptor source for this set is a human donor who donated a stem cell graft to a child with acute myeloid leukemia. Both conserved end residues are part of each CDR3. A D gene is named only where the DNA matches it firmly. The size field is filled for only some rows; it gives once, few, many or a size class.

J	V	size	D	CDR3	DNA
TRBJ1-6	TRBV27	.	.	CASSFRTSPLHF	TGTGCCAGCAGTTTCAGGACCTCACCCCTCCACTTT
TRBJ2-1	TRBV12-3/TRBV12-4	many	.	CASSLDRAYEQFF	TGTGCCAGCAGTTTAGACAGGGCGTATGAGCAGTTCTTC
TRBJ1-6	TRBV20-1	few	.	CSARTGEGSPLHF	TGCAGTGCTAGGACGGGGGAGGGGTCACCCCTCCACTTT
TRBJ1-5	TRBV20-1	many	.	CSARSSSNQPQHF	TGCAGTGCTAGATCGAGCTCCAATCAGCCCCAGCATTTT
TRBJ2-7	TRBV20-1	.	TRBD2	CSARALGTSGGEQYF	TGCAGTGCTAGAGCCCTTGGGACTAGCGGAGGCGAGCAGTACTTC
TRBJ1-1	TRBV15	many	.	CATREGQGTAFF	TGTGCCACTAGGGAGGGTCAAGGGACGGCTTTCTTT
TRBJ1-1	TRBV7-8	few	TRBD1	CASSWTGVTEAFF	TGTGCCAGCAGCTGGACAGGGGTCACTGAAGCTTTCTTT
TRBJ2-7	TRBV13	few	.	CASSFEGGASYEQYF	TGTGCCAGCAGCTTTGAGGGGGGGGCCTCCTACGAGCAGTACTTC
TRBJ2-3	TRBV7-9	.	.	CASSFPDMQYF	TGTGCCAGCAGCTTCCCAGATATGCAGTATTTT
TRBJ2-3	TRBV24-1	few	.	CATSDSVTDTQYF	TGTGCCACCAGTGATTCCGTCACAGATACGCAGTATTTT